The 15 T cell receptor beta chains in this list originate from one sample, sequenced in a study of identical twins. TCRdb re-analysed the 5' RACE reads in MiXCR, keeping a single row per CDR3 protein. The sample includes roughly 1.6 million distinct CDR3 sequences, 25% to 35% of them seen just once. Source material: cord blood. These TCRs come from a newborn girl in good health.

This chain connects TRBV20-1 to TRBJ1-6, with 7 nucleotides matching TRBD1. This CDR3 region has 14 residues. The germline CDR1 and CDR2 sequences are DFQATT and SNEGSKA (reference sequence). V shed 6 bases, J shed 7 bases, and the junction held 9 bases outside the gene matches. The chain's CDR3 is CSARNQGGNSPLHF. Written as DNA, the CDR3 is TGCAGTGCCCGGAACCAGGGGGGGAATTCACCCCTCCACTTT.

The CDR3 is CASSNDRDNEQFF. The CDR3 DNA sequence: TGTGCCAGCAGTAATGACAGAGACAATGAGCAGTTCTTC. The rearrangement joins TRBV25-1 to TRBJ2-1, with D possibly being TRBD1 (5 bases). The CDR3 spans 13 residues. The V gene lost 5 bases and the J gene lost 5 bases, with 10 bases spanning the gap. Germline CDR1 is MGHDK and CDR2 is SYGVNS. Full variable domain (rest looked up from reference TRBV25-1 and TRBJ2-1): EADIYQTPRYLVIGTGKKITLECSQTMGHDKMYWYQQDPGMELHLIHYSYGVNSTEKGDLSSESTVSRIRTEHFPLTLESARPSHTSQYLCASSNDRDNEQFFGPGTRLTVL.

The genes are TRBV27 and TRBJ1-4, with 9 positions matching TRBD1. Looked up from germline, CDR1 is MNHEY and CDR2 is SMNVEV (reference sequence). The CDR3 covers 15 residues. J lost 7 bases, V lost 6 bases, and 9 bases had no gene match. The CDR3 protein is CASRLTGGSGEKLFF. Written as DNA, the CDR3 is TGTGCCAGCAGGCTAACAGGGGGCAGCGGTGAAAAACTGTTTTTT.

This clonotype was recorded a few times. This rearrangement joins TRBV6-6 to TRBJ1-1; tentatively, D is TRBD1 (6 bases). CDR3 length equals 14 residues. Trimming cost V 7 bases and J 4 bases, with 16 bases left between them. From germline, CDR1 is MNHNY and CDR2 SVGAGI (reference sequence). In nucleotides, the CDR3 is TGTGCCAGCACTAGGGGGGCGGTTAGCACTGAAGCTTTCTTT. It yields the protein CASTRGAVSTEAFF.

V is TRBV5-6 and J is TRBJ2-1; possibly TRBD1 for D (6 bases). V dropped 5 bases and J dropped 1 base, with 16 bases sitting between them. Germline-derived CDR1 and CDR2 are SGHDT and YYEEEE. This CDR3 has 16 amino acids. CDR3 bases: TGTGCCAGCAGGGAGGTTGGGCAGGGGTCCTACAATGAGCAGTTCTTC. Translation: CASREVGQGSYNEQFF.

This clonotype appeared many times. J is TRBJ2-5 and V is TRBV7-2, with D hard to call. The length of the CDR3 is 14 residues. The germline V and J ends were trimmed by 3 bases and 5 bases, with 13 bases remaining between them. CDR1 and CDR2 from the germline V gene are SGHTA and FQGNSA. The CDR3 sequence: CASSFHGTRETQYF. For the CDR3, the DNA is TGTGCCAGCAGCTTTCACGGTACAAGGGAGACCCAGTACTTC.

This chain connects TRBV9 to TRBJ2-7, with D maybe TRBD2 (6 bases). V was pared by 1 base and J by 0 bases, with 11 bases between. The germline gives CDR1 SGDLS, CDR2 YYNGEE. The CDR3 loop spans 15 amino acids. CDR3 DNA: TGTGCCAGCAGCGTAATTAGCGGCAGCTCCTACGAGCAGTACTTC. It codes for CASSVISGSSYEQYF. The full variable domain, in which reference TRBV9 and TRBJ2-7 provide the parts outside the CDR3, is DSGVTQTPKHLITATGQRVTLRCSPRSGDLSVYWYQQSLDQGLQFLIQYYNGEERAKGNILERFSAQQFPDLHSELNLSSLELGDSALYFCASSVISGSSYEQYFGPGTRLTVT.

J is TRBJ1-6 and V is TRBV6-5, with D possibly being TRBD1 (6 bases). This CDR3 region has 15 residues. Trimming took 6 bases from V and 5 from J, leaving 14 bases between them. CDR1 and CDR2 from the germline V gene are MNHEY and SVGAGI. Here the CDR3 DNA reads TGTGCCAGCAGCCTACAGGGCGGACATAATTCACCCCTCCACTTT. This encodes CASSLQGGHNSPLHF.

This clonotype came up a few times. The chain employs TRBV9 and TRBJ1-1; 7 nucleotides match TRBD1. CDR1 SGDLS and CDR2 YYNGEE come from the germline V gene. The CDR3 consists of 14 residues. With V trimmed by 0 bases and J by 1 base, 0 bases remained unmatched. The CDR3 bases are TGTGCCAGCAGCGTAGGGGACAGGAACACTGAAGCTTTCTTT. Its translation is CASSVGDRNTEAFF.

This clonotype was observed a handful of times. This chain links TRBV3-1 with TRBJ1-5; TRBD1 aligns across 9 bases. CDR1 and CDR2 from the germline V gene are LGHDT and YNNKEL (reference sequence). The length of the CDR3 is 16 residues. Trimming cost V 0 bases and J 2 bases; bases outside gene matches: 2. Here the CDR3 reads CASSQDWTGGNQPQHF. The CDR3 bases are TGTGCCAGCAGCCAAGATTGGACAGGGGGCAATCAGCCCCAGCATTTT. Drawing the rest from reference TRBV3-1 and TRBJ1-5, the complete variable domain is DTAVSQTPKYLVTQMGNDKSIKCEQNLGHDTMYWYKQDSKKFLKIMFSYNNKELIINETVPNRFSPKSPDKAHLNLHINSLELGDSAVYFCASSQDWTGGNQPQHFGDGTRLSIL.

The sample holds a few counts of this clonotype. The rearrangement joins TRBV12-3 or TRBV12-4 to TRBJ1-2; D not resolved. The CDR3 is made up of 10 amino acids. The germline V and J ends were trimmed by 8 bases and 8 bases, with 9 bases remaining between them. CDR3 nucleotides: TGTGCCAGCGGGGTATGGGGCTACACCTTC. This gives the protein CASGVWGYTF.

The chain couples TRBV13 to TRBJ2-7; 8 bases are a match to TRBD2. J was trimmed by 12 bases and V by 3 bases; bases with no gene match: 7. The germline V gene encodes CDR1 PRHDT and CDR2 FYEKMQ (reference sequence). The CDR3 covers 12 residues. CDR3 DNA: TGTGCCAGCAGCTTCGGCGGGGGGTTTTTGTACTTC. It is translated as CASSFGGGFLYF.

This clonotype was counted only a few times. The rearrangement uses TRBV5-1 and TRBJ2-1; 10 bases line up with TRBD2. Germline V gene sequence: CDR1 SGHRS, CDR2 YFSETQ. V lost 4 bases, J lost 9 bases, and 10 bases stayed unmatched. The CDR3 contains 15 residues. The CDR3 reads CASSQPGLATGEQFF. The CDR3 region has the DNA TGCGCCAGCAGCCAACCGGGACTAGCGACTGGTGAGCAGTTCTTC.

In its sample, this clonotype was seen many times. This sequence joins TRBV4-2 and TRBJ2-7, with 10 bases identical to TRBD1. Germline V gives CDR1 LGHNA, CDR2 YNFKEQ. The J segment lost 3 bases and the V segment lost 0 bases, leaving 8 bases of the junction unmatched. The CDR3 has 17 amino acids. The CDR3 DNA reads as TGTGCCAGCAGCCAAGATAGGACAGGGGGAAGAGGCTACGAGCAGTACTTC. It encodes CASSQDRTGGRGYEQYF.

DNA of the CDR3: TGTGCCAGCAGTTTACCTAACCGGGACAGGGGGCTTGAGACCCAGTACTTC. Its protein product is CASSLPNRDRGLETQYF. The chain carries TRBV28 and TRBJ2-5; 12 nucleotides line up with TRBD1. Unmatched junction bases numbered 9, after V lost 2 bases and J lost 5 bases. CDR3 length: 17 residues. Germline loops: CDR1 MDHEN, CDR2 SYDVKM. Supplemented by reference TRBV28 and TRBJ2-5, the full variable domain reads DVKVTQSSRYLVKRTGEKVFLECVQDMDHENMFWYRQDPGLGLRLIYFSYDVKMKEKGDIPEGYSVSREKKERFSLILESASTNQTSMYLCASSLPNRDRGLETQYFGPGTRLLVL.